Below, 26 T cell receptor beta chains from the same sample are listed, as sequenced in a study of spatial heterogeneity in lung cancer. Time point noted: blood at routine non-recurrence follow-up after resection. Material for sequencing was whole RNA from tumor, nontumor lung or frozen PBMC, left unsorted. TCRdb ran MiXCR on the 5' RACE reads and lists one entry per CDR3 protein. This sample has some 54,000 distinct CDR3 sequences, with 7.4% found just once. The specimen comprised PBMCs, sampled at follow-up. The receptors shown here come from a female donor with early-stage non-small cell lung cancer.

This clonotype has a count of ten or more. This rearrangement joins TRBV7-2 to TRBJ2-3; TRBD2 agrees at 8 bases. Germline-derived CDR1 and CDR2 are SGHTA and FQGNSA. This CDR3 is 16 amino acids long. Trimming cost V 4 bases and J 4 bases; bases outside gene matches: 10. The CDR3 sequence is CASSSQAGAPPDTQYF. For the CDR3, the DNA is TGTGCCAGCAGCTCCCAAGCGGGGGCCCCCCCAGATACGCAGTATTTT.

Details on this clonotype: A much larger clone sits a single nucleotide away, making a read error possible. The chain recombines TRBV28 with TRBJ1-3, with TRBD1 matching over 8 bases. Germline values: CDR1 MDHEN, CDR2 SYDVKM. This CDR3 spans 16 amino acids. The CDR3 DNA sequence: TGTGTCAGCCTCCGGGACAGGCTAATCTCTGGAAACACCATATATTTT. Protein product: CVSLRDRLISGNTIYF.

This clonotype was picked up a small number of times. V usage is TRBV6-5 and J usage is TRBJ1-2, with D possibly matching TRBD1 (5 bases). The germline CDR1 and CDR2 sequences are MNHEY and SVGAGI. Trimming cost V 4 bases and J 1 base, with 10 bases left between them. The CDR3 extends over 14 amino acids. CDR3 loop: CASSSQGSNYGYTF. The CDR3 DNA reads TGTGCCAGCAGTTCGCAGGGCAGTAACTATGGCTACACCTTC.

This clonotype has at least ten counts. V gene TRBV20-1 combines with J gene TRBJ1-2; 11 bases map to TRBD1. Germline values: CDR1 DFQATT, CDR2 SNEGSKA (reference sequence). Trimming cost V 4 bases and J 4 bases; bases outside gene matches: 2. There are 13 residues in the CDR3. CDR3 in amino acids: CSATGQGVYGYTF. CDR3 sequence (DNA): TGCAGTGCTACGGGACAGGGGGTCTATGGCTACACCTTC.

This clonotype came up many times. This chain connects TRBV29-1 to TRBJ1-2; no definite D call. This CDR3 comprises 8 residues. The V end was cut by 6 bases, the J end by 7 bases, with 3 bases between. Germline assignment: CDR1 SQVTM and CDR2 ANQGSEA. Here the CDR3 DNA reads TGCAGCGTCGGTGGCTACACCTTC. Amino acid sequence: CSVGGYTF.

This clonotype occurred many times. The chain is built from TRBV27 and TRBJ1-6; no clear D gene. The CDR3 totals 13 residues. Germline CDR1 reads MNHEY; CDR2 reads SMNVEV (reference sequence). Trimming took 1 base from V and 9 from J, leaving 7 bases between them. As DNA, the CDR3 is TGTGCCAGCAGTTTATGGTATGGTTCACCCCTCCACTTT. This sequence encodes CASSLWYGSPLHF.

In this sample, this clonotype turned up many times. The chain has TRBV4-3 and TRBJ2-2, with D uncertain. V was cut by 6 bases and J by 1 base, with 9 bases left in between. Germline V gene sequence: CDR1 LGHNA, CDR2 YSLEER. The CDR3 is made up of 14 amino acids. The DNA for the CDR3 is TGCGCCAGCAGACGTGACCGGAACACCGGGGAGCTGTTTTTT. It codes for CASRRDRNTGELFF.

This chain connects TRBV7-2 to TRBJ1-2; no reliable D call. Germline loops: CDR1 SGHTA, CDR2 FQGNSA. CDR3 length equals 12 residues. V shed 7 bases and J shed 0 bases, with 6 bases lying between them. The CDR3 spells CASKAANYGYTF. Here the CDR3 DNA reads TGTGCCAGCAAAGCTGCTAACTATGGCTACACCTTC.

In its sample, this clonotype was seen a few times. The rearrangement links TRBV29-1 to TRBJ2-5; no clear D gene. Trimming stripped 7 bases from V and 4 bases from J, with 16 bases between. This CDR3 has 13 residues. Germline loops: CDR1 SQVTM, CDR2 ANQGSEA. CDR3 DNA: TGCAGCGCCCTAGATTCAGTACCAGAGACCCAGTACTTC. Its protein product is CSALDSVPETQYF.

The sample holds many counts of this clonotype. This chain joins TRBV7-6 and TRBJ2-7, with D unclear. Looked up from germline, CDR1 is SGHVS and CDR2 is FNYEAQ. Trimming shortened V by 2 bases and J by 5 bases, and 16 bases separated the two germline ends. CDR3 length: 15 amino acids. The CDR3 DNA follows: TGTGCCAGCAGCTTATTCCAGCCGGGCGAGGACGAGCAGTACTTC. This sequence encodes CASSLFQPGEDEQYF.

This clonotype was seen repeatedly, ten times or more. The DNA for the CDR3 is TGCGCCAGCAGCCCGCCGTCCGGGAACTATGGCTACACCTTC. Protein product: CASSPPSGNYGYTF. The rearrangement joins TRBV4-1 to TRBJ1-2; D uncertain. Germline values: CDR1 MGHRA, CDR2 YSYEKL. The CDR3 totals 14 residues. Trimming cost V 4 bases and J 2 bases, with 11 bases left between them.

The chain uses TRBV29-1 and TRBJ2-5, with D perhaps matching TRBD1 (6 bases). Germline V gene sequence: CDR1 SQVTM, CDR2 ANQGSEA. The CDR3 has 12 amino acids. Trimming pared 7 bases from V and 0 bases from J, leaving 9 bases between. CDR3 in amino acids: CSAGQHQETQYF. In nucleotides, the CDR3 is TGCAGCGCTGGACAGCACCAAGAGACCCAGTACTTC.

This clonotype was recorded many times. The V and J genes are TRBV4-3 and TRBJ1-4, with 12 bases fitting TRBD1. The trim removed 8 bases at V and 4 bases at J, leaving 8 bases unmatched. The CDR3 contains 16 residues. Germline CDR1 and CDR2: LGHNA and YSLEER. CDR3 sequence reads: CASGGTGGAFNEKLFF. CDR3 sequence (DNA): TGCGCCAGCGGAGGGACAGGGGGCGCCTTTAATGAAAAACTGTTTTTT.

This clonotype was recorded at least ten times. The chain employs TRBV19 and TRBJ1-5; D gene uncertain. V was shortened by 7 bases and J by 0 bases, with 13 bases between the two germline ends. Germline CDR1 LNHDA, CDR2 SQIVND (reference sequence). The CDR3 consists of 15 residues. This chain's CDR3 is CASTILGYSNQPQHF. CDR3 nucleotides: TGTGCCAGTACCATATTGGGGTATAGCAATCAGCCCCAGCATTTT. Based on the CDR3 plus reference TRBV19 and TRBJ1-5, the full variable domain is DGGITQSPKYLFRKEGQNVTLSCEQNLNHDAMYWYRQDPGQGLRLIYYSQIVNDFQKGDIAEGYSVSREKKESFPLTVTSAQKNPTAFYLCASTILGYSNQPQHFGDGTRLSIL.

The genes are TRBV7-2 and TRBJ1-2; no firm D call. The V gene's germline CDR1 is SGHTA and CDR2 FQGNSA. Deletions cut 2 bases from V and 10 bases from J, with 11 bases between. The length of the CDR3 is 12 residues. This CDR3 reads CASSLLAMVYTF. CDR3 nucleotide sequence: TGTGCCAGCAGCTTACTGGCTATGGTCTACACCTTC.

The gene calls are TRBV6-2 or TRBV6-3 and TRBJ2-1, with TRBD2 matching over 13 bases. The CDR3 contains 16 residues. Germline-derived CDR1 and CDR2 are MNHEY and SVGEGT. V lost 7 bases and J lost 3; bases outside the gene matches: 6. The CDR3 bases are TGTGCCAGCAACCGACTAGCGGGGGGACTCTACAATGAGCAGTTCTTC. Translating it yields CASNRLAGGLYNEQFF.

This clonotype has more than one count but fewer than ten. CDR3 loop: CASSLDGGTDTQYF. The CDR3, as DNA: TGTGCCAGCAGTTTGGACGGGGGCACAGATACGCAGTATTTT. V usage is TRBV14 and J usage is TRBJ2-3, with D perhaps TRBD2 (5 bases). V was trimmed by 6 bases and J by 1 base, leaving 11 bases between them. This CDR3 spans 14 amino acids. CDR1 is SGHDN and CDR2 is FVKESK in the germline V gene.

This clonotype was recorded many times. The chain recombines TRBV27 with TRBJ2-7; 12 bases are a match to TRBD2. The CDR3 sequence is 15 residues long. CDR1 and CDR2 from the germline V gene are MNHEY and SMNVEV (reference sequence). J was trimmed by 3 bases and V by 6 bases; bases with no gene match: 6. DNA of the CDR3: TGTGCCAGCAGCCATACGACTAGCGGGGGCTACGAGCAGTACTTC. Translated: CASSHTTSGGYEQYF.

The V and J genes are TRBV2 and TRBJ1-6; 9 nucleotides agree with TRBD1. Germline V gene lookup returns CDR1 SNHLY and CDR2 FYNNEI. The V gene end was trimmed by 7 bases and the J gene end by 3 bases; junction bases not matched to a gene: 7. The CDR3 totals 16 residues. CDR3 in amino acids: CASIRTGAVYNSPLHF. CDR3 DNA: TGTGCCAGCATACGGACAGGGGCCGTCTATAATTCACCCCTCCACTTT.

This clonotype has at least ten counts. The chain employs TRBV13 and TRBJ1-2, with TRBD1 matching over 7 bases. CDR1 is PRHDT and CDR2 is FYEKMQ in the germline V gene (reference sequence). This CDR3 has 16 amino acids. The ends lost 4 bases at V and 5 bases at J; junction bases unmatched: 13. The chain's CDR3 is CASSSRLGQGVYGYTF. The CDR3 DNA reads TGTGCCAGCAGCTCTCGGCTCGGGCAGGGGGTATATGGCTACACCTTC.

Ten or more counts support this clonotype. CDR3 residues: CASSQVWDRGGYEQYF. The CDR3 bases are TGCGCCAGCAGCCAAGTTTGGGACAGGGGAGGCTACGAGCAGTACTTC. This chain joins TRBV4-1 and TRBJ2-7; 10 bases match TRBD1. This CDR3 has 16 amino acids. Germline-derived CDR1 and CDR2 are MGHRA and YSYEKL. V shed 1 base, J shed 3 bases, and the junction held 6 bases outside the gene matches.

The genes are TRBV30 and TRBJ2-4, with TRBD2 as a possible D gene (6 bases). V was shortened by 2 bases and J by 3 bases, with 8 bases between the two germline ends. Germline assignment: CDR1 GTSNPN and CDR2 SVGIG (reference sequence). This CDR3 is 13 amino acids long. CDR3 sequence reads: CAWSREVKNIQYF. The DNA of the CDR3 is TGTGCCTGGAGTAGGGAGGTCAAAAACATTCAGTACTTC.

This chain links TRBV7-6 with TRBJ2-7; possible D gene TRBD1, 5 bases. V lost 5 bases to trimming and J lost 2 bases, with 16 bases between them. The CDR3 contains 15 residues. CDR1 SGHVS and CDR2 FNYEAQ come from the germline V gene. The CDR3 nucleotides read TGTGCCAGCAGCGGTGACAGACACCCTACCTACGAGCAGTACTTC. This codes for CASSGDRHPTYEQYF.

This clonotype came up many times. The chain's CDR3 is CASLSRGGGNEQFF. CDR3 nucleotides: TGTGCCAGCCTCTCTCGGGGAGGGGGCAATGAGCAGTTCTTC. The gene calls are TRBV2 and TRBJ2-1; D is perhaps TRBD2 (7 bases). The germline V and J ends were trimmed by 8 bases and 6 bases, with 17 bases remaining between them. Germline V gene data show CDR1 as SNHLY and CDR2 as FYNNEI. The CDR3 totals 14 residues.

V usage is TRBV11-3 and J usage is TRBJ2-1; tentative D call: TRBD2 (6 bases). Trimming removed 1 base from V and 5 bases from J, with 15 bases in between. This CDR3 has 16 residues. CDR1 and CDR2 from the germline V gene are SGHNT and YENEEA. This CDR3 reads CASSLAGEVGNNEQFF. The CDR3, as DNA: TGTGCCAGCAGCTTAGCGGGGGAAGTAGGGAACAATGAGCAGTTCTTC.

The table lists this clonotype with a few counts. The rearrangement uses TRBV28 and TRBJ1-2, with no clear D. CDR1 and CDR2 from the germline V gene are MDHEN and SYDVKM. The CDR3 spans 14 residues. V was trimmed by 4 bases and J by 6 bases, leaving 15 bases between them. CDR3 sequence reads: CASSSPVRRNGYTF. CDR3 nucleotides: TGTGCCAGCAGTTCCCCCGTGCGGAGGAATGGCTACACCTTC.